This T cell receptor beta chain was identified during a study of blood T cell repertoires in COVID-19. The CDR3 consists of 14 residues. V shed 2 bases and J shed 0 bases, with 4 bases lying between them. Germline lookup yields CDR1 SEHNR and CDR2 FQNEAQ (reference sequence). Measured with immunoSEQ multiplex PCR; TCRdb has only the in-frame clones, and not every one. The table has over 150,000 clones, about 80% seen once; the top ten hold less than 30%. What was sequenced was peripheral blood. The chain carries TRBV7-9 and TRBJ1-4; D unresolved. This receptor was obtained from a woman in her fifties or sixties with acute or convalescent COVID-19. CDR3 coding DNA: TGTGCCAGCAGCTTAACAGCAACTAATGAAAAACTGTTTTTT. It translates to CASSLTATNEKLFF.